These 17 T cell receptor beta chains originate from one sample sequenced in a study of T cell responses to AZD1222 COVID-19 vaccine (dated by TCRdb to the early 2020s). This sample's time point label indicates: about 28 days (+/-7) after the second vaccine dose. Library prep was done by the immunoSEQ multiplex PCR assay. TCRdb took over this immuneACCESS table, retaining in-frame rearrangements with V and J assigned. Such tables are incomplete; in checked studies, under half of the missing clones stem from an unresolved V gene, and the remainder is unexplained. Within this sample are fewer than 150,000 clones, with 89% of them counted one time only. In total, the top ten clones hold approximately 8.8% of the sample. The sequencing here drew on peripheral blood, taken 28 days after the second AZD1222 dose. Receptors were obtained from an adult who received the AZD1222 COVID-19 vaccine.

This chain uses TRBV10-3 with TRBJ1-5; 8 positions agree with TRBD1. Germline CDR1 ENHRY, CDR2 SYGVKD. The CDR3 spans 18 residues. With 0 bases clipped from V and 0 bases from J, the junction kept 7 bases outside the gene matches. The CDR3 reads CAISESKDRAHSNQPQHF. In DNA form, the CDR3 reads TGTGCCATCAGTGAGTCCAAGGACAGGGCTCATAGCAATCAGCCCCAGCATTTT.

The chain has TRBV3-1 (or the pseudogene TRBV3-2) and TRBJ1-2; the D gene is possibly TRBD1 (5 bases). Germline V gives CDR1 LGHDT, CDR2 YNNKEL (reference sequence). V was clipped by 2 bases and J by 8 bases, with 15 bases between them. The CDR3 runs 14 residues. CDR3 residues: CASSQISGNRGYTF. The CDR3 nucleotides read TGTGCCAGCAGCCAAATTTCAGGGAATAGGGGCTACACCTTC.

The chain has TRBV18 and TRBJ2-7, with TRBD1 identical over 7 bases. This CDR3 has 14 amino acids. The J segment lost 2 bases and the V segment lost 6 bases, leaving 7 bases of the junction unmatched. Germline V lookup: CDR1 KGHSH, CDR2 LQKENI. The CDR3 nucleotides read TGTGCCAGCTCCGAGAGGACAGGACCCTACGAGCAGTACTTC. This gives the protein CASSERTGPYEQYF.

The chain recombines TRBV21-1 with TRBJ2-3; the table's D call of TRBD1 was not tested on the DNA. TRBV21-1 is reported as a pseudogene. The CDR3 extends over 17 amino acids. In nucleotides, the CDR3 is TGTGCCAGCAGCTCCCCAAGAAACAGGGGGTCAACAGATACGCAGTATTTT. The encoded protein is CASSSPRNRGSTDTQYF.

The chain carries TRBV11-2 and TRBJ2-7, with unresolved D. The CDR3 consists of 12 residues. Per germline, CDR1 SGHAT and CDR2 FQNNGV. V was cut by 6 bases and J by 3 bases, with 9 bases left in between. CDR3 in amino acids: CASRGLYYEQYF. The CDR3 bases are TGTGCCAGCAGGGGTCTTTACTACGAGCAGTACTTC.

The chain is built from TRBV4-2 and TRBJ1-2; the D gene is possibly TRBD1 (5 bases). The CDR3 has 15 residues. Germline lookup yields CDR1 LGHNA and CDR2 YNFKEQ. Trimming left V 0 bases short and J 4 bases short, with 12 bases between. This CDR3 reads CASSQDKSGAYGYTF. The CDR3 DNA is TGTGCCAGCAGCCAAGATAAATCCGGGGCCTATGGCTACACCTTC.

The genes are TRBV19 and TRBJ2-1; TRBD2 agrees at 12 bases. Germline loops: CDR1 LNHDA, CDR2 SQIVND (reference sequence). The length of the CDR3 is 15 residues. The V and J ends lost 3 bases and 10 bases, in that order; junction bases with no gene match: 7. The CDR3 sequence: CASSIGASGRGEQFF. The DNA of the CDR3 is TGTGCCAGTAGTATTGGGGCTAGCGGGAGGGGGGAGCAGTTCTTC. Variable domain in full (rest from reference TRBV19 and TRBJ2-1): DGGITQSPKYLFRKEGQNVTLSCEQNLNHDAMYWYRQDPGQGLRLIYYSQIVNDFQKGDIAEGYSVSREKKESFPLTVTSAQKNPTAFYLCASSIGASGRGEQFFGPGTRLTVL.

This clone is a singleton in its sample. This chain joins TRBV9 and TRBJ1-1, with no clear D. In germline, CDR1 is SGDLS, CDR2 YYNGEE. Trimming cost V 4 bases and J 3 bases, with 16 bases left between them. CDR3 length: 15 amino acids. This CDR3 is CASSSTSAWDTEAFF. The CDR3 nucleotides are TGTGCCAGCAGCTCAACATCCGCCTGGGACACTGAAGCTTTCTTT.

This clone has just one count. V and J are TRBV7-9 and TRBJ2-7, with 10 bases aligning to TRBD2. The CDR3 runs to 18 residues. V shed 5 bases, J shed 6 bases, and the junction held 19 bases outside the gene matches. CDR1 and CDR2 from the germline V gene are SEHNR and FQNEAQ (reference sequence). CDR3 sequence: CASSKSGASGSGSPEQYF. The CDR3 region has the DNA TGTGCCAGCAGCAAAAGCGGGGCTAGCGGGAGCGGTTCTCCCGAGCAGTACTTC.

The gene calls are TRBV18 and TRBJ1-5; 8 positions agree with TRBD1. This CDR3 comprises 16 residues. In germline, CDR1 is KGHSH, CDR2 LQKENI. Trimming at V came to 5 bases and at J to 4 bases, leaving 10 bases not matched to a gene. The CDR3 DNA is TGTGCCAGCTCAAACGGCGGGACAGGATTAAATCAGCCCCAGCATTTT. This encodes CASSNGGTGLNQPQHF.

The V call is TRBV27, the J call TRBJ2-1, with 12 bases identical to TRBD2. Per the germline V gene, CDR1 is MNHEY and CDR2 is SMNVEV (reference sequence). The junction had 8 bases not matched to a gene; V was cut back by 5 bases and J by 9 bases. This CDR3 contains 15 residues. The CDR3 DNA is TGTGCCAGCAGTGGATTACTAGCGGGAGGCGGTGAGCAGTTCTTC. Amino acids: CASSGLLAGGGEQFF.

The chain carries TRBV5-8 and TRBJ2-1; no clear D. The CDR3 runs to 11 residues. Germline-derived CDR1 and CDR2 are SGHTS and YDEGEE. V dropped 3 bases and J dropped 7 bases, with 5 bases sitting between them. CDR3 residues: CASSSLNEQFF. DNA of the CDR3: TGTGCCAGCAGCTCTTTAAATGAGCAGTTCTTC.

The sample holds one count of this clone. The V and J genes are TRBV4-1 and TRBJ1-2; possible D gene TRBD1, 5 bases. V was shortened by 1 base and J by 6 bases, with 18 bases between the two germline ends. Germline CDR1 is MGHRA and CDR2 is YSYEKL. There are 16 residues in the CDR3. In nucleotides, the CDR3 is TGCGCCAGCAGCCAAGGGTCGGCGAGGAGGGACCATGGCTACACCTTC. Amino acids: CASSQGSARRDHGYTF.

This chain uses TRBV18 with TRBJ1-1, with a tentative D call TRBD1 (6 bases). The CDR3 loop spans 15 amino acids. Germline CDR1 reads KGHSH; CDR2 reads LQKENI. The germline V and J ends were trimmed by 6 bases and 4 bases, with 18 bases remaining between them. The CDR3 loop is CASSSLKGGGTEAFF. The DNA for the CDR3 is TGTGCCAGCTCCTCCTTAAAGGGGGGGGGCACTGAAGCTTTCTTT.

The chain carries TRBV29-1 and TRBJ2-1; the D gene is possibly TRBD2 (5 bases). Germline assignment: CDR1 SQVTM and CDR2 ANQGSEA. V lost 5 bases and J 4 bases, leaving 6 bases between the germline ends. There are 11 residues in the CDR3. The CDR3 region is CSVRDYNEQFF. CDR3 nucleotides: TGCAGCGTTCGGGATTACAATGAGCAGTTCTTC.

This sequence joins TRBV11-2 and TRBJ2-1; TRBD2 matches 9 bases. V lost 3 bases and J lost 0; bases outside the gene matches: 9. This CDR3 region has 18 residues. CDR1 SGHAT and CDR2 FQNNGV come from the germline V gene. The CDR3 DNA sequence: TGTGCCAGCAGCTTCCGTTATGGCGGGAGGGGCTCCTACAATGAGCAGTTCTTC. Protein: CASSFRYGGRGSYNEQFF.

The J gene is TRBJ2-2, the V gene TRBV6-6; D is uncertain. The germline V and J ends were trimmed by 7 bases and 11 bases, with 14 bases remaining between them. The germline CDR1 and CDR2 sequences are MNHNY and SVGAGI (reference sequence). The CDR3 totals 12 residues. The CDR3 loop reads CASTLRRSELFF. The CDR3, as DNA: TGTGCCAGCACCCTCCGAAGGTCCGAGCTGTTTTTT.